This TCR beta chain was documented in a study of T-cell reconstitution after alpha-beta-depleted transplantation in children. The study's findings and limits: Elevated TCRbeta diversity at day 60 was traced, in some patients, to surviving recipient T cells and thymic progenitors. About two months after transplant, alpha-beta T cells reportedly came from several hundred expanded graft clones. T-cell counts and diversity at one year following transplant were attributed mainly to newly produced T cells.

As to this clonotype: Its antigen remains unidentified.

The trim removed 5 bases at V and 4 bases at J, leaving 8 bases unmatched. CDR3 length: 14 residues. Looked up from germline, CDR1 is MNHEY and CDR2 is SVGAGI. TCRbeta library preparation incorporated unique molecular identifiers. TCRdb reanalysed the PCR reads using MiXCR and keeps one entry per CDR3 protein. The data hold 90,000 to 130,000 distinct CDR3 sequences, with around 6.4% observed a single time. The chain combines TRBV6-5 with TRBJ2-7; TRBD1 aligns across 7 bases. Sequences were derived from PBMCs, mostly from graft donor cells, sampled 360 days after TCRalphabeta/CD19-depleted stem cell transplant. The receptor was derived from a male patient aged 2 to 9 who had a stem cell transplant for acute lymphoblastic leukemia, so the T cells may come from the graft donor. The CDR3 nucleotides read TGTGCCAGCAGTCTACAGGGGAGTGCTTACGAGCAGTACTTC. This translates into CASSLQGSAYEQYF.